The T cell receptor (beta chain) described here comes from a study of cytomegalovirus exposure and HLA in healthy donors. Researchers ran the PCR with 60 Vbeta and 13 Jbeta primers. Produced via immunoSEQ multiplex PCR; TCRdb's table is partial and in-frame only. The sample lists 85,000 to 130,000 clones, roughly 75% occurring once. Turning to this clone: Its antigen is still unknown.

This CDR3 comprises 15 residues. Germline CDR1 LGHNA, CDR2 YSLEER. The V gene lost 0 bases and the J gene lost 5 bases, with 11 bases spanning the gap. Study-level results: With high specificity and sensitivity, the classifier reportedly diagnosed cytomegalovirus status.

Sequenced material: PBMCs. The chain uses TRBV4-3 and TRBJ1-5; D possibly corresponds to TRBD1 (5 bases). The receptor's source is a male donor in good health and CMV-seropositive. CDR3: CASSQDARADQPQHF. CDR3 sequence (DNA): TGCGCCAGCAGCCAAGATGCCAGGGCAGATCAGCCCCAGCATTTT.